This TCR beta chain comes out of a study of T cell responses to AZD1222 COVID-19 vaccine. Notes on the study in general: Distributed over spike, vaccine-associated CD4 TCRs predominated at 160-218 and 743-854.

A remark on this clone: Its antigen is not identified.

Clones were read by immunoSEQ multiplex PCR, and TCRdb kept only the in-frame ones, dropping some. This table holds about 150,000 clones, about 83% found once. The V gene end was trimmed by 2 bases and the J gene end by 2 bases; junction bases not matched to a gene: 2. CDR1 is MGHRA and CDR2 is YSYEKL in the germline V gene. This CDR3 spans 14 amino acids. Second-dose intervals of approximately 4 or approximately 12 weeks were pooled. The V and J genes are TRBV4-1 and TRBJ2-7; TRBD2 agrees at 8 bases. The clonotype originates from an adult who received the AZD1222 COVID-19 vaccine. This sample comprised peripheral blood, obtained 28 days after the second AZD1222 dose. DNA for the CDR3: TGCGCCAGCAGCCAAACTAGCGGACCCTACGAGCAGTACTTC. Protein: CASSQTSGPYEQYF.